These T cell receptor beta chains were read from a single sample in a study of T cell changes during pregnancy in multiple sclerosis. Using immunoSEQ multiplex PCR, the repertoire was profiled, and TCRdb retains in-frame clones only, with some absent. The data contain around 55,000 clones, 85% to 95% of them singletons. The material sequenced was CD8+ T cells from peripheral blood mononuclear cells, taken in the second trimester of pregnancy. The receptors were sampled from a female donor with multiple sclerosis, enrolled in a pregnancy study. Both conserved end residues are part of each CDR3.

CDR3 protein: CASSFDTYGYTF
J gene: TRBJ1-2
V gene: TRBV5-1

CDR3 protein: CASSLSGTGISYEQYF
J gene: TRBJ2-7
V gene: TRBV28

CDR3 protein: CASSSYPGSGYEQYF
J gene: TRBJ2-7
V gene: TRBV7-3

CDR3 protein: CASSLSIGTSGGLYNEQFF
J gene: TRBJ2-1
V gene: TRBV27

CDR3 protein: CASSPASVRVDEQYF
J gene: TRBJ2-7
V gene: TRBV4-3

CDR3 protein: CASSLGEVGIEAFF
J gene: TRBJ1-1
V gene: TRBV7-8

CDR3 protein: CASKSGGNQPQHF
J gene: TRBJ1-5
V gene: TRBV27

CDR3 protein: CASSLSGGTYNEQFF
J gene: TRBJ2-1
V gene: TRBV5-1

CDR3 protein: CASSFSGSLIEYGYTF
J gene: TRBJ1-2
V gene: TRBV5-4

CDR3 protein: CATSPMGQDYEQYF
J gene: TRBJ2-7
V gene: TRBV15

CDR3 protein: CASSSRGLDRGYGYTF
J gene: TRBJ1-2
V gene: TRBV7-9

CDR3 protein: CASSLDGEQYF
J gene: TRBJ2-7
V gene: TRBV7-3

CDR3 protein: CATSREQGDRVNIQYF
J gene: TRBJ2-4
V gene: TRBV15

CDR3 protein: CASSSKSPGEQYF
J gene: TRBJ2-7
V gene: TRBV7-9

CDR3 protein: CAWSPDSPGYSNQPQHF
J gene: TRBJ1-5
V gene: TRBV30

CDR3 protein: CASSPTGGNQPQHF
J gene: TRBJ1-5
V gene: TRBV6-4

CDR3 protein: CASSVSDLAKNIQYF
J gene: TRBJ2-4
V gene: TRBV9

CDR3 protein: CASSPVGRHSMNTEAFF
J gene: TRBJ1-1
V gene: TRBV18

CDR3 protein: CASSSKAGRGYEQYF
J gene: TRBJ2-7
V gene: TRBV7-9

CDR3 protein: CASSLGQEFKGYTF
J gene: TRBJ1-2
V gene: TRBV27

CDR3 protein: CASSLGRMGGEKLFF
J gene: TRBJ1-4
V gene: TRBV5-1

CDR3 protein: CASRLASTYEQYF
J gene: TRBJ2-7
V gene: TRBV28

CDR3 protein: CASSARQGKYEQYF
J gene: TRBJ2-7
V gene: TRBV7-9

CDR3 protein: CSVDGGGFEAFF
J gene: TRBJ1-1
V gene: TRBV29-1

CDR3 protein: CASRLVREDKETQYF
J gene: TRBJ2-5
V gene: TRBV28

CDR3 protein: CASSGGGRSYEQYF
J gene: TRBJ2-7
V gene: TRBV2

CDR3 protein: CSVQTGDPNQPQHF
J gene: TRBJ1-5
V gene: TRBV29-1

CDR3 protein: CASTELLRTYTEAFF
J gene: TRBJ1-1
V gene: TRBV6-1

CDR3 protein: CASSYRDSYGYTF
J gene: TRBJ1-2
V gene: TRBV7-9

CDR3 protein: CASSAYLQSSGANVLTF
J gene: TRBJ2-6
V gene: TRBV9

CDR3 protein: CASTPRRGEIEETQYF
J gene: TRBJ2-5
V gene: TRBV7-6

CDR3 protein: CASSPGSSDQPQHF
J gene: TRBJ1-5
V gene: TRBV18

CDR3 protein: CASLPGQGNEKLFF
J gene: TRBJ1-4
V gene: TRBV10-1

CDR3 protein: CASSIASGTDYEQYF
J gene: TRBJ2-7
V gene: TRBV19

CDR3 protein: CASSPGQGSLETQYF
J gene: TRBJ2-5
V gene: TRBV4-1

CDR3 protein: CASSFRVGSEQYF
J gene: TRBJ2-7
V gene: TRBV28

CDR3 protein: CASSQDSLGTDTQYF
J gene: TRBJ2-3
V gene: TRBV4-3

CDR3 protein: CASSPRLGGRTPYNSPLHF
J gene: TRBJ1-6
V gene: TRBV7-2

CDR3 protein: CASSQDHTYSYGYTF
J gene: TRBJ1-2
V gene: TRBV14

CDR3 protein: CASSLGEGGSYEQYF
J gene: TRBJ2-7
V gene: TRBV28

CDR3 protein: CASSLSVRIRDTQYF
J gene: TRBJ2-3
V gene: TRBV27

CDR3 protein: CASSSNGGRTEAFF
J gene: TRBJ1-1
V gene: TRBV2

CDR3 protein: CASSLEGAGELFF
J gene: TRBJ2-2
V gene: TRBV7-6

CDR3 protein: CASSQPPGTGRGLFF
J gene: TRBJ1-4
V gene: TRBV4-2

CDR3 protein: CASSHPGRGEHEQYF
J gene: TRBJ2-7
V gene: TRBV7-6

CDR3 protein: CASSQEALAGAYEQYF
J gene: TRBJ2-7
V gene: TRBV4-1

CDR3 protein: CAWIDGYTF
J gene: TRBJ1-2
V gene: TRBV30

CDR3 protein: CASSLARWQGAVGTEAFF
J gene: TRBJ1-1
V gene: TRBV7-6

CDR3 protein: CASSLEGESYEQYF
J gene: TRBJ2-7
V gene: TRBV11-2

CDR3 protein: CASSPPPWGQGAGETQYF
J gene: TRBJ2-5
V gene: TRBV28

CDR3 protein: CASSLPGAEQFF
J gene: TRBJ2-1
V gene: TRBV2

CDR3 protein: CSVDGQGLTYEQYF
J gene: TRBJ2-7
V gene: TRBV29-1

CDR3 protein: CASSSLSTATDTQYF
J gene: TRBJ2-3
V gene: TRBV28

CDR3 protein: CASSPINTDTQYF
J gene: TRBJ2-3
V gene: TRBV27

CDR3 protein: CASSQDGTDSYEQYF
J gene: TRBJ2-7
V gene: TRBV4-1

CDR3 protein: CASSSTGDRTMNTEAFF
J gene: TRBJ1-1
V gene: TRBV7-9